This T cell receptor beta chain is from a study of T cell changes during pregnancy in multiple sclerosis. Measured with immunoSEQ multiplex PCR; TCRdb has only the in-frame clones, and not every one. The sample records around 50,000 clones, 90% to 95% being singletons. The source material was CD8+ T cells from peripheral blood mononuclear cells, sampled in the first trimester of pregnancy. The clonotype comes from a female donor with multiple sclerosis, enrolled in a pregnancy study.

CDR3 loop: CASSYRDSMNTEAFF. The CDR3 bases are TGTGCCAGCAGTTACCGGGACAGCATGAACACTGAAGCTTTCTTT. The V and J genes are TRBV12-1 and TRBJ1-1; TRBD1 was called by the table and not checked on the DNA. TRBV12-1 is classified as a pseudogene. The CDR3 sequence is 15 residues long.